These 10 T cell receptor beta chains originate from one sample sequenced in a study of patients and donors after allogeneic stem cell transplantation. MiXCR was run by TCRdb on the RT-PCR reads, yielding one entry per CDR3 protein. The data contain around 150,000 distinct CDR3 sequences, 25% to 35% of them singletons. Sample: blood, either unsorted or a sorted T cell fraction (not recorded which). These receptors came from a human donor who was either an allogeneic HSCT recipient or a stem cell or donor lymphocyte infusion donor (not recorded which). It is not recorded whose cells these are; they may come from a transplant donor.

This clonotype was picked up a small number of times. The chain is built from TRBV20-1 and TRBJ1-3; D not certain. V lost 1 base and J lost 12, with 16 bases in between. The CDR3 has 13 residues. The germline V gene encodes CDR1 DFQATT and CDR2 SNEGSKA (reference sequence). Here the CDR3 reads CSARARRAARIYF. The DNA of the CDR3 is TGCAGTGCTAGAGCCCGCCGAGCCGCTCGCATATATTTT.

Ten or more counts support this clonotype. This chain joins TRBV12-3 or TRBV12-4 and TRBJ1-5; 8 positions match TRBD1. V gave up 6 bases and J gave up 1 base; unmatched junction bases: 5. This CDR3 comprises 15 residues. For the CDR3, the DNA is TGTGCCAGCAGGGACAGGGCGGGAAGCAATCAGCCCCAGCATTTT. Translation gives CASRDRAGSNQPQHF.

This sequence joins TRBV11-2 and TRBJ2-5; no firm D call. Germline V gene data show CDR1 as SGHAT and CDR2 as FQNNGV. Trimming took 7 bases from V and 5 from J, leaving 20 bases between them. This CDR3 region has 15 residues. CDR3 sequence: CASTTMGPPWETQYF. The CDR3 region has the DNA TGTGCCAGCACCACCATGGGTCCCCCTTGGGAGACCCAGTACTTC.

Comments on this clonotype: A much larger clone is a single base away; this may be a read error. The conserved phenylalanine or tryptophan is not found at the CDR3 terminus, so this likely reflects a read error. The rearrangement joins TRBV10-3 to TRBJ1-4; tentatively, D is TRBD1 (6 bases). This CDR3 is built from 16 residues. Per germline, CDR1 ENHRY and CDR2 SYGVKD. V lost 2 bases, J lost 3 bases, and 13 bases lay in between. The chain's CDR3 is CAISESPGAANEKLFL. CDR3 DNA: TGTGCCATCAGTGAGAGCCCAGGGGCAGCTAATGAAAAACTGTTTTTG.

The chain combines TRBV7-3 with TRBJ2-1, with 10 bases that match TRBD2. The germline CDR1 and CDR2 sequences are SGHTA and FQGTGA. V shed 6 bases and J 7 bases; nucleotides not matched to a gene: 6. The CDR3 length is 14 residues. CDR3 sequence (DNA): TGTGCCAGCAGATCTAGCGGGAGTCGGAATGAGCAGTTCTTC. Translated: CASRSSGSRNEQFF.

The rearrangement links TRBV15 to TRBJ2-3, with 8 bases identical to TRBD2. The CDR3 is 15 residues long. V was pared by 1 base and J by 2 bases, with 2 bases of the junction left unmatched. CDR1 is LNHNV and CDR2 is YYDKDF in the germline V gene (reference sequence). CDR3 amino acids: CATSRAGGYTDTQYF. CDR3 sequence (DNA): TGTGCCACCAGCAGAGCGGGAGGGTACACAGATACGCAGTATTTT.

This clonotype was seen a handful of times. The chain joins TRBV6-6 to TRBJ2-3; tentatively, D is TRBD2 (5 bases). Per germline, CDR1 MNHNY and CDR2 SVGAGI (reference sequence). There are 17 residues in the CDR3. The V end was cut by 2 bases, the J end by 0 bases, with 15 bases between. The CDR3 reads CASSYPQHGISTDTQYF. CDR3 nucleotide sequence: TGTGCCAGCAGTTACCCCCAGCACGGGATCAGCACAGATACGCAGTATTTT.

The gene calls are TRBV20-1 and TRBJ2-7, with 10 positions matching TRBD2. The CDR3 has 14 amino acids. From germline, CDR1 is DFQATT and CDR2 SNEGSKA (reference sequence). Trimming removed 6 bases from V and 3 bases from J; junction bases left unmatched: 8. The CDR3 loop reads CSAPALAGVYEQYF. Here the CDR3 DNA reads TGCAGTGCCCCGGCTCTAGCGGGAGTCTACGAGCAGTACTTC.

This clonotype occurred a few times. CDR3 residues: CASSQARYQPQHF. The CDR3 nucleotides are TGCGCCAGCAGCCAAGCGAGATATCAGCCCCAGCATTTT. The rearrangement links TRBV4-3 to TRBJ1-5; D gene unclear. The CDR3 length is 13 residues. Trimming shortened V by 1 base and J by 5 bases, and 6 bases separated the two germline ends. CDR1 is LGHNA and CDR2 is YSLEER in the germline V gene.

V and J are TRBV7-9 and TRBJ1-1; D gene unclear. The CDR3 extends over 12 amino acids. Germline lookup yields CDR1 SEHNR and CDR2 FQNEAQ (reference sequence). Trimming took off 3 bases at V and 7 bases at J, with 9 bases between the two ends. This CDR3 is CASSFFTGEAFF. The CDR3 DNA reads as TGTGCCAGCAGCTTCTTCACGGGTGAAGCTTTCTTT.